One T cell receptor (beta chain) is described in this entry. The data originate from a study of blood T cell repertoires in COVID-19. The CDR3 spans 15 residues. Germline V gene sequence: CDR1 SGHTA, CDR2 FQGTGA. Germline trimming cut 8 bases from V and 8 bases from J; bases unmatched to any gene: 11. Method: immunoSEQ multiplex PCR; TCRdb's copy keeps in-frame clones and lacks some. This sample has 45,000 or so clones; about 89% occur once, and the top ten carry about 16%. The sequencing sample was made of peripheral blood. The origin of this receptor is a man aged 70-80 years with active COVID-19. The chain combines TRBV7-3 with TRBJ2-1; TRBD2 matches 11 bases. The chain's CDR3 is CASGTSGGQPHEQFF. The CDR3 nucleotides are TGTGCCAGCGGAACTAGCGGGGGCCAACCCCATGAGCAGTTCTTC.